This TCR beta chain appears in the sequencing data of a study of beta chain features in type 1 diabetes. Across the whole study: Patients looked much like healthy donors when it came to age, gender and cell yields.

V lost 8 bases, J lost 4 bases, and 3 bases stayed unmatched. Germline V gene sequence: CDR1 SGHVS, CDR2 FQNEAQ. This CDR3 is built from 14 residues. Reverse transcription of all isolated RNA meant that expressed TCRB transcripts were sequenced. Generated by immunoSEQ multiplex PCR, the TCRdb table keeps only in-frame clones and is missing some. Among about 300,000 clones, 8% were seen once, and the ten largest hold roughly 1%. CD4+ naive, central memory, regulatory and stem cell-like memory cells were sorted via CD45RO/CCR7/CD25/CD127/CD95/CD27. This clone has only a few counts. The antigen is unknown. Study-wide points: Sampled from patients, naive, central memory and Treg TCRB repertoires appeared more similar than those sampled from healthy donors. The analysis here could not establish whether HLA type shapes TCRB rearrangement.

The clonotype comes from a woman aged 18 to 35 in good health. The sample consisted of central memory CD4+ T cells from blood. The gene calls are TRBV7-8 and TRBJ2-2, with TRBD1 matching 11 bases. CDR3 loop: CASGGQGVTGELFF. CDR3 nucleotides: TGTGCCAGCGGGGGACAGGGGGTCACCGGGGAGCTGTTTTTT.